The 17 T cell receptor beta chains listed next were all sequenced from one sample in a study of blood T cell repertoires in COVID-19. The assay was immunoSEQ multiplex PCR, and TCRdb's table has in-frame clones only and misses some. This table has about 210,000 clones, 80% to 90% appearing once. The specimen sequenced was PBMCs or T cells enriched from blood (not recorded which). These receptors all stem from a man younger than 45 in a cohort exposed to, infected with or recovered from COVID-19 (not recorded which).

The chain links TRBV28 to TRBJ2-7; TRBD2 matches at 7 bases. Per germline, CDR1 MDHEN and CDR2 SYDVKM. V shed 10 bases and J 1 base; nucleotides not matched to a gene: 4. The CDR3 extends over 12 amino acids. The CDR3 nucleotides read TGTGCCACCTTTAGCGGGTCCTACGAGCAGTACTTC. Amino acid sequence: CATFSGSYEQYF. Full variable domain (rest looked up from reference TRBV28 and TRBJ2-7): DVKVTQSSRYLVKRTGEKVFLECVQDMDHENMFWYRQDPGLGLRLIYFSYDVKMKEKGDIPEGYSVSREKKERFSLILESASTNQTSMYLCATFSGSYEQYFGPGTRLTVT.

V is TRBV5-1 and J is TRBJ2-3, with 10 bases that match TRBD2. J gave up 3 bases and V 0 bases, and 4 bases lay outside the gene matches. Per the germline V gene, CDR1 is SGHRS and CDR2 is YFSETQ. The length of the CDR3 is 16 residues. The CDR3 nucleotides read TGCGCCAGCAGCTTGGGGGCTAGCGGGAGAACAGATACGCAGTATTTT. It translates to CASSLGASGRTDTQYF.

As for this clone: Other DNA sequences within the sample encode an identical CDR3. This chain joins TRBV5-1 and TRBJ2-5; a possible D gene is TRBD2 (5 bases). The CDR3 is made up of 12 amino acids. V was shortened by 0 bases and J by 5 bases, with 5 bases between the two germline ends. Germline assignment: CDR1 SGHRS and CDR2 YFSETQ. CDR3 sequence: CASSLAGETQYF. The CDR3 bases are TGCGCCAGCAGCTTGGCGGGGGAGACCCAGTACTTC. The full variable domain, its missing parts supplied by reference TRBV5-1 and TRBJ2-5, is KAGVTQTPRYLIKTRGQQVTLSCSPISGHRSVSWYQQTPGQGLQFLFEYFSETQRNKGNFPGRFSGRQFSNSRSEMNVSTLELGDSALYLCASSLAGETQYFGPGTRLLVL.

The chain uses TRBV28 and TRBJ2-4, with no clear D. Looked up from germline, CDR1 is MDHEN and CDR2 is SYDVKM. This CDR3 is built from 12 residues. V was cut by 6 bases and J by 7 bases, with 10 bases left in between. CDR3 coding DNA: TGTGCCAGCAGCCTATCGAGGAACATTCAGTACTTC. Translating gives CASSLSRNIQYF.

The chain employs TRBV28 and TRBJ2-3; D is possibly TRBD2 (5 bases). CDR3 size: 19 residues. Between the trimmed V and J ends, which lost 2 bases and 2 bases, there was a span of 23 bases. CDR1 is MDHEN, CDR2 SYDVKM, per germline. The CDR3 DNA reads TGTGCCAGCAGTTTACCCCCAAATAGAAAAGCGGAATCCACAGATACGCAGTATTTT. Translating gives CASSLPPNRKAESTDTQYF. The whole variable domain, remainder taken from reference TRBV28 and TRBJ2-3, is DVKVTQSSRYLVKRTGEKVFLECVQDMDHENMFWYRQDPGLGLRLIYFSYDVKMKEKGDIPEGYSVSREKKERFSLILESASTNQTSMYLCASSLPPNRKAESTDTQYFGPGTRLTVL.

The chain combines TRBV27 with TRBJ2-4, with TRBD1 matching over 8 bases. This CDR3 has 18 residues. Germline CDR1 and CDR2: MNHEY and SMNVEV (reference sequence). The V and J ends lost 4 bases and 2 bases, in that order; junction bases with no gene match: 13. CDR3 bases: TGTGCCAGCAGTTCTCTTCTCACAGGGGGTATAACCAAAAACATTCAGTACTTC. It specifies CASSSLLTGGITKNIQYF.

V gene TRBV9 combines with J gene TRBJ1-4; D not certain. The V end lost 4 bases, the J end lost 4 bases, and 14 bases lay between the germline ends. This CDR3 is 15 amino acids long. The V gene's germline CDR1 is SGDLS and CDR2 YYNGEE. The CDR3 is CASSPVASLNEKLFF. In DNA, the CDR3 is TGTGCCAGCAGCCCCGTAGCCAGCCTTAATGAAAAACTGTTTTTT.

The chain combines TRBV5-1 with TRBJ1-3; no reliable D call. Trimming stripped 0 bases from V and 0 bases from J, with 13 bases between. The CDR3 sequence is 17 residues long. CDR1 and CDR2 (germline): SGHRS, YFSETQ. CDR3 DNA: TGCGCCAGCAGCTTGGGGTCGGCAGGCGACTCTGGAAACACCATATATTTT. Translating it yields CASSLGSAGDSGNTIYF.

The chain couples TRBV24-1 to TRBJ1-3; unclear D gene. The CDR3 has 14 residues. V lost 4 bases and J lost 8, with 14 bases in between. From germline, CDR1 is KGHDR and CDR2 SFDVKD. This chain's CDR3 is CATSETLGPHTIYF. CDR3 coding DNA: TGTGCCACCAGTGAGACACTTGGCCCGCACACCATATATTTT.

The V gene is TRBV2, the J gene TRBJ1-1; 7 positions match TRBD1. Trimming at V came to 8 bases and at J to 1 base, leaving 4 bases not matched to a gene. The CDR3 has 13 amino acids. From germline, CDR1 is SNHLY and CDR2 FYNNEI. The CDR3 is CASVGDRNTEAFF. CDR3 coding DNA: TGTGCCAGCGTAGGGGACAGGAACACTGAAGCTTTCTTT.

The chain is built from TRBV19 and TRBJ1-1, with unresolved D. Trimming left V 4 bases short and J 0 bases short, with 15 bases between. The CDR3 loop spans 16 amino acids. CDR1 is LNHDA, CDR2 SQIVND, per germline (reference sequence). The CDR3 DNA follows: TGTGCCAGTAGTACCCCCCCAACGGGTATGAACACTGAAGCTTTCTTT. Encoded protein: CASSTPPTGMNTEAFF.

V usage is TRBV28 and J usage is TRBJ1-1, with D hard to call. This CDR3 has 14 amino acids. The germline CDR1 and CDR2 sequences are MDHEN and SYDVKM. V lost 2 bases, J lost 1 base, and 8 bases lay in between. This CDR3 is CASSLRVANTEAFF. CDR3 nucleotides: TGTGCCAGCAGTTTACGGGTTGCGAACACTGAAGCTTTCTTT.

This clone was counted a few times. The gene calls are TRBV27 and TRBJ1-5, with 11 bases lining up with TRBD1. Trimming removed 3 bases from V and 3 bases from J; junction bases left unmatched: 7. Germline V gene data show CDR1 as MNHEY and CDR2 as SMNVEV (reference sequence). This CDR3 has 17 residues. The CDR3 region is CASSLGWGQGVNQPQHF. In DNA form, the CDR3 reads TGTGCCAGCAGTTTGGGCTGGGGACAGGGGGTCAATCAGCCCCAGCATTTT.

This sequence joins TRBV7-2 and TRBJ1-5; 10 bases agree with TRBD1. V shed 4 bases and J 0 bases; nucleotides not matched to a gene: 6. The CDR3 extends over 17 amino acids. Germline CDR1 reads SGHTA; CDR2 reads FQGNSA. In DNA, the CDR3 is TGTGCCAGCAGCTGGGGGACAGGGGATAATAGCAATCAGCCCCAGCATTTT. This sequence encodes CASSWGTGDNSNQPQHF.

In regard to this clone: An end of the junction does not agree with germline; a read error may underlie this. This chain uses TRBV29-1 with TRBJ1-3; D not resolved. Germline assignment: CDR1 SQVTM and CDR2 ANQGSEA. The CDR3 is made up of 16 amino acids. Written as DNA, the CDR3 is TGCAGCGTAGAAGGGCCGAACCGGAGCTCTGGAAACACCATATATTTT. This sequence encodes CSVEGPNRSSGNTIYF.

J is TRBJ1-6 and V is TRBV4-2, with D perhaps matching TRBD1 (6 bases). Germline loops: CDR1 LGHNA, CDR2 YNFKEQ. This CDR3 is built from 16 residues. V was clipped by 3 bases and J by 9 bases, with 18 bases between them. The CDR3 DNA follows: TGTGCCAGCAGCCAGAAACTACAGGGTTGGGGTTCACCCCTCCACTTT. Protein: CASSQKLQGWGSPLHF.

V usage is TRBV5-1 and J usage is TRBJ2-3; D is possibly TRBD1 (6 bases). The CDR3 has 15 residues. Trimming removed 4 bases at V and 0 bases at J, with 12 bases between. Germline V gene sequence: CDR1 SGHRS, CDR2 YFSETQ. The CDR3 is CASSLLGASTDTQYF. The CDR3 region has the DNA TGCGCCAGCAGCCTCCTGGGGGCAAGCACAGATACGCAGTATTTT.